Listed here are 25 T cell receptor beta chains from one sample, sequenced in a study of shared clonotypes between healthy human individuals. Here immunoSEQ multiplex PCR was the method, and the copy in TCRdb shows in-frame clones only, minus some. The sample has some 790,000 clones; over 60% are singletons. The material sequenced was memory CD4+ T cells sorted from blood. The subset: CD45RA-negative fraction. These receptors were collected from a woman in her twenties or thirties in good health.

V gene TRBV11-2 combines with J gene TRBJ2-6; D call uncertain. V lost 2 bases and J lost 2, with 4 bases in between. In germline, CDR1 is SGHAT, CDR2 FQNNGV. CDR3 size: 14 residues. DNA of the CDR3: TGTGCCAGCAGCTTAAGAACTGGGGCCAACGTCCTGACTTTC. It specifies CASSLRTGANVLTF.

The chain carries TRBV2 and TRBJ2-2; D remains unclear. This CDR3 contains 11 residues. The germline gives CDR1 SNHLY, CDR2 FYNNEI. Deletions cut 4 bases from V and 10 bases from J, with 7 bases between. CDR3 in amino acids: CASSGIQELFF. CDR3 sequence (DNA): TGTGCCAGCAGTGGGATCCAGGAGCTGTTTTTT.

The V call is TRBV15, the J call TRBJ2-3, with 8 bases aligning to TRBD1. J was trimmed by 0 bases and V by 0 bases; bases with no gene match: 5. CDR1 LNHNV and CDR2 YYDKDF come from the germline V gene (reference sequence). The CDR3 totals 17 residues. CDR3 residues: CATSRDLTGVSTDTQYF. The CDR3, as DNA: TGTGCCACCAGCAGAGACCTGACAGGGGTTAGCACAGATACGCAGTATTTT. Filled out from reference TRBV15 and TRBJ2-3, the complete variable domain reads DAMVIQNPRYQVTQFGKPVTLSCSQTLNHNVMYWYQQKSSQAPKLLFHYYDKDFNNEADTPDNFQSRRPNTSFCFLDIRSPGLGDTAMYLCATSRDLTGVSTDTQYFGPGTRLTVL.

This chain joins TRBV7-8 and TRBJ2-1, with D maybe TRBD2 (5 bases). This CDR3 comprises 18 residues. V lost 2 bases and J lost 0, with 17 bases in between. Germline V gene sequence: CDR1 SGHVS, CDR2 FQNEAQ. In DNA, the CDR3 is TGTGCCAGCAGCTTAACCCCGGCCGGACTCACCTCCTACAATGAGCAGTTCTTC. Translated: CASSLTPAGLTSYNEQFF.

This chain uses TRBV5-1 with TRBJ2-5, with D unresolved. The germline V gene encodes CDR1 SGHRS and CDR2 YFSETQ. The CDR3 is 15 amino acids. V was shortened by 0 bases and J by 1 base, with 10 bases between the two germline ends. CDR3: CASSLGLSSQETQYF. CDR3 DNA: TGCGCCAGCAGCTTGGGCTTAAGCAGCCAAGAGACCCAGTACTTC.

This clone has a single count. The rearrangement uses TRBV7-9 and TRBJ1-3, with D hard to call. The germline V gene has CDR1 SEHNR and CDR2 FQNEAQ (reference sequence). V lost 1 base, J lost 3 bases, and 7 bases lay in between. The CDR3 has 14 amino acids. As DNA, the CDR3 is TGTGCCAGCAGCTTAGAGGGTTTTGGAAACACCATATATTTT. Its translation: CASSLEGFGNTIYF.

The chain couples TRBV27 to TRBJ1-1, with D perhaps matching TRBD1 (6 bases). The germline CDR1 and CDR2 sequences are MNHEY and SMNVEV (reference sequence). Between the trimmed V and J ends, which lost 5 bases and 1 base, there was a span of 11 bases. This CDR3 region has 14 residues. CDR3 protein: CASSTQGRNTEAFF. The CDR3 DNA reads as TGTGCCAGCAGTACTCAGGGGAGGAACACTGAAGCTTTCTTT.

With respect to this clone: This may stem from a read error, because a much larger clone lies one nucleotide away. Other DNA sequences from this sample encode an identical CDR3 as well. The V gene is TRBV11-1, the J gene TRBJ1-1; D ambiguous. Trimming removed 4 bases from V and 3 bases from J, with 9 bases in between. Germline-derived CDR1 and CDR2 are SGHAT and FQDESV (reference sequence). CDR3 length equals 13 residues. This CDR3 is CASSSQRDTEAFF. The DNA for the CDR3 is TGTGCCAGCAGCTCCCAACGGGACACTGAAGCTTTCTTT.

This clone was seen once. J is TRBJ1-3 and V is TRBV19, with unresolved D. CDR3 size: 14 residues. Germline V lookup: CDR1 LNHDA, CDR2 SQIVND (reference sequence). Trimming stripped 5 bases from V and 0 bases from J, with 8 bases between. In DNA, the CDR3 is TGTGCCAGTAGTCGCGCCTCCTCTGGAAACACCATATATTTT. It is translated as CASSRASSGNTIYF.

This clone has only a few counts. A much larger clone sits a single nucleotide away, making a read error possible. The sample contains more than one DNA sequence encoding this CDR3. The chain employs TRBV7-2 and TRBJ2-1; D may match TRBD1 or TRBD2 (5 bases each). V shed 1 base and J shed 0 bases, with 7 bases lying between them. CDR1 and CDR2 from the germline V gene are SGHTA and FQGNSA. The CDR3 contains 15 residues. CDR3 in DNA: TGTGCCAGCAGCTTAGAGGGGAGCTCCTACAATGAGCAGTTCTTC. Protein product: CASSLEGSSYNEQFF. Using reference TRBV7-2 and TRBJ2-1 for the parts outside the CDR3, the full variable domain is GAGVSQSPSNKVTEKGKDVELRCDPISGHTALYWYRQSLGQGLEFLIYFQGNSAPDKSGLPSDRFSAERTGGSVSTLTIQRTQQEDSAVYLCASSLEGSSYNEQFFGPGTRLTVL.

Only a few counts were recorded for this clone. The gene calls are TRBV11-3 and TRBJ2-7; tentative D call: TRBD2 (6 bases). CDR1 is SGHNT and CDR2 is YENEEA in the germline V gene. The V gene lost 0 bases and the J gene lost 1 base, with 13 bases spanning the gap. The CDR3 sequence is 16 residues long. The CDR3 nucleotides read TGTGCCAGCAGCTTAGATTTTGCAAGCGGGTCCTACGAGCAGTACTTC. It is translated as CASSLDFASGSYEQYF.

This clone was seen more than once but under ten times. The V gene is TRBV7-8, the J gene TRBJ1-5; the D is unclear. Germline-derived CDR1 and CDR2 are SGHVS and FQNEAQ. The CDR3 sequence is 15 residues long. V was clipped by 5 bases and J by 1 base, with 12 bases between them. The CDR3 DNA sequence: TGTGCCAGCAGCGATTTCCGGAAGAGCAATCAGCCCCAGCATTTT. Its translation: CASSDFRKSNQPQHF. Supplemented by reference TRBV7-8 and TRBJ1-5, the full variable domain reads GAGVSQSPRYKVAKRGQDVALRCDPISGHVSLFWYQQALGQGPEFLTYFQNEAQLDKSGLPSDRFFAERPEGSVSTLKIQRTQQEDSAVYLCASSDFRKSNQPQHFGDGTRLSIL.

This clone occurred a few times. The gene calls are TRBV6-1 and TRBJ1-2; possible D gene TRBD1, 6 bases. CDR3 length: 17 amino acids. Germline lookup yields CDR1 MNHNS and CDR2 SASEGT. The V gene lost 1 base and the J gene lost 4 bases, with 19 bases spanning the gap. The CDR3 sequence: CASSEVGGAGAVYGYTF. DNA for the CDR3: TGTGCCAGCAGTGAAGTTGGGGGGGCCGGGGCAGTCTATGGCTACACCTTC.

The genes are TRBV6-5 and TRBJ2-3; possible D gene TRBD2, 5 bases. This CDR3 region has 15 residues. CDR1 and CDR2 (germline): MNHEY, SVGAGI. Trimming removed 2 bases from V and 8 bases from J, with 17 bases in between. DNA of the CDR3: TGTGCCAGCAGTTACCTCCCAGAGGGTGGGCTTACGCAGTATTTT. Its protein product is CASSYLPEGGLTQYF.

This clone has a single count. The gene calls are TRBV6-4 and TRBJ2-1; 9 nucleotides line up with TRBD2. Trimming took 5 bases from V and 9 from J; bases not matched to a gene: 14. Per germline, CDR1 MRHNA and CDR2 SNTAGT. The CDR3 spans 16 residues. CDR3 bases: TGTGCCAGCAGTCCCGCCGGCGGGAGGGCCTGGGGTGAGCAGTTCTTC. As protein: CASSPAGGRAWGEQFF.

The count of this clone is one. The chain is built from TRBV18 and TRBJ2-5, with TRBD2 as a possible D gene (6 bases). Per germline, CDR1 KGHSH and CDR2 LQKENI. There are 15 residues in the CDR3. V shed 6 bases and J shed 8 bases, with 22 bases lying between them. In DNA form, the CDR3 reads TGTGCCAGCTCGCGCCGGGCCGAGCAACTAGCCACCCAGTACTTC. Its translation is CASSRRAEQLATQYF.

The genes are TRBV21-1 and TRBJ2-4. TRBV21-1 is flagged as a pseudogene. The CDR3 has 17 residues. The CDR3 DNA reads TGTGCCAGCAGCAAAGCGCTTGGAAGTATTGTCAAAAACATTCAGTACTTC. This translates into CASSKALGSIVKNIQYF.

The chain has TRBV19 and TRBJ2-1; D not certain. The CDR3 runs to 14 residues. Germline values: CDR1 LNHDA, CDR2 SQIVND (reference sequence). V was shortened by 8 bases and J by 0 bases, with 11 bases between the two germline ends. The DNA of the CDR3 is TGTGCCAGTGGACGGCCTAGCTCCTACAATGAGCAGTTCTTC. Translating it yields CASGRPSSYNEQFF. The complete variable domain, with remaining parts taken from reference TRBV19 and TRBJ2-1, reads DGGITQSPKYLFRKEGQNVTLSCEQNLNHDAMYWYRQDPGQGLRLIYYSQIVNDFQKGDIAEGYSVSREKKESFPLTVTSAQKNPTAFYLCASGRPSSYNEQFFGPGTRLTVL.

The chain carries TRBV21-1 and TRBJ2-7. TRBV21-1 is a pseudogene. This CDR3 is 15 amino acids long. In DNA form, the CDR3 reads TGTGCCAGCAGCAAACCGGGCCGGGCAACAGTCGAGCAGTACTTC. The encoded protein is CASSKPGRATVEQYF.

V usage is TRBV18 and J usage is TRBJ1-1; a weak D match, TRBD1 (6 bases). Trimming pared 6 bases from V and 4 bases from J, leaving 12 bases between. CDR1 is KGHSH and CDR2 is LQKENI in the germline V gene. This CDR3 contains 13 residues. In DNA form, the CDR3 reads TGTGCCAGCTCGCCCGGACAGAGCACTGAAGCTTTCTTT. Encoded protein: CASSPGQSTEAFF.

The gene calls are TRBV5-1 and TRBJ2-1, with 7 bases that match TRBD1. This CDR3 has 14 residues. J gave up 5 bases and V 6 bases, and 8 bases lay outside the gene matches. Germline CDR1 and CDR2: SGHRS and YFSETQ. CDR3 loop: CASKWAGGNNEQFF. In DNA, the CDR3 is TGCGCCAGCAAGTGGGCAGGGGGAAACAATGAGCAGTTCTTC.

The chain is built from TRBV15 and TRBJ2-2; D may be TRBD1 (5 bases). The CDR3 covers 17 residues. Germline V CDR1 and CDR2: LNHNV, YYDKDF (reference sequence). Trimming left V 2 bases short and J 1 base short, with 14 bases between. The CDR3 sequence is CATSRRYGQENTGELFF. CDR3 coding DNA: TGTGCCACCAGCAGAAGATACGGACAAGAGAACACCGGGGAGCTGTTTTTT.

Concerning this clone itself: The sample holds other DNA sequences that translate to the same CDR3. This rearrangement joins TRBV2 to TRBJ1-5; D is unresolved. Trimming stripped 2 bases from V and 6 bases from J, with 5 bases between. The CDR3 sequence is 12 residues long. CDR1 is SNHLY, CDR2 FYNNEI, per germline. The CDR3, as DNA: TGTGCCAGCAGTGAACGCGGTCAGCCCCAGCATTTT. Translating gives CASSERGQPQHF.

This clone was observed a few times. The chain joins TRBV7-3 to TRBJ1-1; D gene uncertain. V lost 0 bases, J lost 4 bases, and 9 bases lay in between. Germline CDR1 reads SGHTA; CDR2 reads FQGTGA. The CDR3 contains 14 residues. CDR3 nucleotides: TGTGCCAGCAGCTTAACGATCAGTGGCACTGAAGCTTTCTTT. Protein product: CASSLTISGTEAFF.

The chain links TRBV5-1 to TRBJ1-1; 7 bases fit TRBD1. The trim removed 0 bases at V and 4 bases at J, leaving 27 bases unmatched. Germline V gives CDR1 SGHRS, CDR2 YFSETQ. CDR3 length: 22 amino acids. In DNA, the CDR3 is TGCGCCAGCAGCTTGGAGTGGCTCGCGTGGGAGCGACAGGGTTTAGGGAGCACTGAAGCTTTCTTT. Translated, it gives CASSLEWLAWERQGLGSTEAFF.